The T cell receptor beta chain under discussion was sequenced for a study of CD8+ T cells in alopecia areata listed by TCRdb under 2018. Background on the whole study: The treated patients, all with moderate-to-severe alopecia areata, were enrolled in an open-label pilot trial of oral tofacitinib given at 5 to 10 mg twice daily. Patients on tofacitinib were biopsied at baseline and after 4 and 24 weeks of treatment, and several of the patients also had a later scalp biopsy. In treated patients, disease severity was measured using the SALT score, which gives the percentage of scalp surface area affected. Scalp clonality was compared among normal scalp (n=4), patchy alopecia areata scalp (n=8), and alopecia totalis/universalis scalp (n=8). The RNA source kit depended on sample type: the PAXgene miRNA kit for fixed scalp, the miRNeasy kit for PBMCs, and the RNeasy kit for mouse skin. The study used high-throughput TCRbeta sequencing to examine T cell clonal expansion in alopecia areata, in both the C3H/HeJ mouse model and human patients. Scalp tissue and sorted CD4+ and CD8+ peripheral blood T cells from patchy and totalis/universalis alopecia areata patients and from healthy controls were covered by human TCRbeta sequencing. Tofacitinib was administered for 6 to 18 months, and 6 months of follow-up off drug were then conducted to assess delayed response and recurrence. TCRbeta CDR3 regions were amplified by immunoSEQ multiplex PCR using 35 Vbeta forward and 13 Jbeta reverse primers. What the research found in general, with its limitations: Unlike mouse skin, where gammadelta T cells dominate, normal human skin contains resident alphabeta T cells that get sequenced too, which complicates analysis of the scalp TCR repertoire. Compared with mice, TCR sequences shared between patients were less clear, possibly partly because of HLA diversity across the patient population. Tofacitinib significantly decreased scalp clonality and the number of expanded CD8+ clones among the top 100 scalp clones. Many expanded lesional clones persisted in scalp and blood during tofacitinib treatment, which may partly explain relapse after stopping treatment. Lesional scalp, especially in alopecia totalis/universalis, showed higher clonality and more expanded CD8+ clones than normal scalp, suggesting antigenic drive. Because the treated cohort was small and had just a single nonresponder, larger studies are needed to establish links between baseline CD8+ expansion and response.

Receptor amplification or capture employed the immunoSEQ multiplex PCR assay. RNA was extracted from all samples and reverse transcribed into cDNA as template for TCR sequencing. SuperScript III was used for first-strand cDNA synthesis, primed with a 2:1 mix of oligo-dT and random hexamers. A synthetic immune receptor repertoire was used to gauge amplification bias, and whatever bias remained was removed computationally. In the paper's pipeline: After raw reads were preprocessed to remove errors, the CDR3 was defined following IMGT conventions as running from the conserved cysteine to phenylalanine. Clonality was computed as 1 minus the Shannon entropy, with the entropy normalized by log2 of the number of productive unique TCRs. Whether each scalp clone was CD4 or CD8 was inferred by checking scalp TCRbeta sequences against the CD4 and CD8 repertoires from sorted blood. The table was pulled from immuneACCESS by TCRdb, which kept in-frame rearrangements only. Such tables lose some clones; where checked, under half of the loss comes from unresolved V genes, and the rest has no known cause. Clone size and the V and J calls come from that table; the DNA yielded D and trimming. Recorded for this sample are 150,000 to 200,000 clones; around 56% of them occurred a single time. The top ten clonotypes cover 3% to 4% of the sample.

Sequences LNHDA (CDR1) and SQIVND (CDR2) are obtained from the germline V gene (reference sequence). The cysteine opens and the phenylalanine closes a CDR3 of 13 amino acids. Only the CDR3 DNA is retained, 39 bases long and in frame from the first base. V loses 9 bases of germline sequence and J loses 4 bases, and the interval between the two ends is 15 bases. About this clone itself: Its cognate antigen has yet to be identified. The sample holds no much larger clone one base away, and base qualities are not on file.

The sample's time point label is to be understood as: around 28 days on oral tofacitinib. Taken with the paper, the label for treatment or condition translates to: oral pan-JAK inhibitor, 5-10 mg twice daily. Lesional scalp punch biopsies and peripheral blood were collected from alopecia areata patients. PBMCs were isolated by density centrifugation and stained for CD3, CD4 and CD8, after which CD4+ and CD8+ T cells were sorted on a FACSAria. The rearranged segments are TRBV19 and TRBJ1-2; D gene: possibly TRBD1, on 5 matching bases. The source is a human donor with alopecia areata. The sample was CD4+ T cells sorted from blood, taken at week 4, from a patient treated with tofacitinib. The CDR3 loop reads CASRDLRAYGYTF. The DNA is TGTGCCAGCCGGGACTTACGGGCCTATGGCTACACCTTC.